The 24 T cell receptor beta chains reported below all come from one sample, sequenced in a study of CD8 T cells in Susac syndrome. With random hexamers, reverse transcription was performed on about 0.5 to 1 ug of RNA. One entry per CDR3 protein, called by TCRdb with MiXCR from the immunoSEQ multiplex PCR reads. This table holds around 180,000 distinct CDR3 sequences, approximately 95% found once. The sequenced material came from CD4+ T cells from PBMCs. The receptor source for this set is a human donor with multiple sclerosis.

CDR3 sequence (DNA): TGTGCCAGCATTAGGGGAAGCTCCTACAATGAGCAGTTCTTC. Amino acid sequence: CASIRGSSYNEQFF. This sequence joins TRBV12-3 or TRBV12-4 and TRBJ2-1; maybe TRBD1 (5 bases). This CDR3 spans 14 amino acids. V was trimmed by 7 bases and J by 0 bases, leaving 10 bases between them.

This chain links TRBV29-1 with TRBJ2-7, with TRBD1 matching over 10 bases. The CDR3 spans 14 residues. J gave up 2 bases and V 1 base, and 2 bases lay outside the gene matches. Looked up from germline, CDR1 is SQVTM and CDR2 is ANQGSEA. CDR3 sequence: CSVEGQGAPYEQYF. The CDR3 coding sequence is TGCAGCGTTGAAGGACAGGGGGCTCCCTACGAGCAGTACTTC.

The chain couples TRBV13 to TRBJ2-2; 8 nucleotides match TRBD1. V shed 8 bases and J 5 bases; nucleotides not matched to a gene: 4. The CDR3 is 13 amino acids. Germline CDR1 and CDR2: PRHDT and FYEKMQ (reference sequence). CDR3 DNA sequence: TGTGCCAGCCGTAGACAGGGGACCGGGGAGCTGTTTTTT. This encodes CASRRQGTGELFF.

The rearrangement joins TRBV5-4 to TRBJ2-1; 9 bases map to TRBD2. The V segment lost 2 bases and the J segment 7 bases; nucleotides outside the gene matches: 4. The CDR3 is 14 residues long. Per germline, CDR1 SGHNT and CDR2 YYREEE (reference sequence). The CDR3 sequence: CASSFAGGGNEQFF. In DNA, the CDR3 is TGTGCCAGCAGCTTCGCGGGAGGGGGTAATGAGCAGTTCTTC.

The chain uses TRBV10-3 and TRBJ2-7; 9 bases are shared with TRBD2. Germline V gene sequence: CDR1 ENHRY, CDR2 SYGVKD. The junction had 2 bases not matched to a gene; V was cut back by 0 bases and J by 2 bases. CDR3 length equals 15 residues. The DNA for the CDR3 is TGTGCCATCAGTGAGTCGGGCGGGAGGGCCTACGAGCAGTACTTC. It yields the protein CAISESGGRAYEQYF.

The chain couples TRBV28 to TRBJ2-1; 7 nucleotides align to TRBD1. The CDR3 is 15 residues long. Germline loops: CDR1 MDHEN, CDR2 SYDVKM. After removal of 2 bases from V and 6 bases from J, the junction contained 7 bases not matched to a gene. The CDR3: CASSLTQGSPNEQFF. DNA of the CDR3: TGTGCCAGCAGTTTAACACAGGGGAGTCCCAATGAGCAGTTCTTC. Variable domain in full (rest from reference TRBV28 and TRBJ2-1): DVKVTQSSRYLVKRTGEKVFLECVQDMDHENMFWYRQDPGLGLRLIYFSYDVKMKEKGDIPEGYSVSREKKERFSLILESASTNQTSMYLCASSLTQGSPNEQFFGPGTRLTVL.

CDR3 amino acids: CASSQSRDRVYEQYF. Written as DNA, the CDR3 is TGTGCCAGCTCACAGAGCCGGGACAGAGTCTACGAGCAGTACTTC. This chain links TRBV18 with TRBJ2-7, with 7 nucleotides matching TRBD1. Germline loops: CDR1 KGHSH, CDR2 LQKENI. The V gene end was trimmed by 4 bases and the J gene end by 3 bases; junction bases not matched to a gene: 9. The CDR3 runs to 15 residues.

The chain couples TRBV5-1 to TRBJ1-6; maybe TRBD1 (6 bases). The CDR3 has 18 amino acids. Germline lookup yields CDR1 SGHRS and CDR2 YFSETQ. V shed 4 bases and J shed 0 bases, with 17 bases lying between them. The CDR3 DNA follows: TGCGCCAGCAGCCTTTTAGCGGACAGAAGCTCCTATAATTCACCCCTCCACTTT. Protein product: CASSLLADRSSYNSPLHF.

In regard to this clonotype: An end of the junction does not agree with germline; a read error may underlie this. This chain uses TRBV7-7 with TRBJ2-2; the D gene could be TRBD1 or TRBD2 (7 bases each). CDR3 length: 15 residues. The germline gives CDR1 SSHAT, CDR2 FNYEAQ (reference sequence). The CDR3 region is CASSPDREGTGELFF. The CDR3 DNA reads TGTGCTAGCAGCCCAGACAGGGAGGGCACCGGGGAGCTGTTTTTT.

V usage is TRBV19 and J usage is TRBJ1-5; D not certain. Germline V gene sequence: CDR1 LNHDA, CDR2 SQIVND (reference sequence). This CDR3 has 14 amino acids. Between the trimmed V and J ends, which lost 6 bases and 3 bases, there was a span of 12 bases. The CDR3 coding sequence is TGTGCCAGTAGCGTCGGTGGACCCAATCAGCCCCAGCATTTT. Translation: CASSVGGPNQPQHF.

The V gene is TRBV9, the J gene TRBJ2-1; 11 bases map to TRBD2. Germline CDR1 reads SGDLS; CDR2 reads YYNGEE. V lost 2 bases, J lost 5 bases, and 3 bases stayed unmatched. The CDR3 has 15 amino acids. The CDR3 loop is CASSVGTSGDNEQFF. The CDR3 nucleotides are TGTGCCAGCAGCGTCGGGACTAGCGGAGACAATGAGCAGTTCTTC.

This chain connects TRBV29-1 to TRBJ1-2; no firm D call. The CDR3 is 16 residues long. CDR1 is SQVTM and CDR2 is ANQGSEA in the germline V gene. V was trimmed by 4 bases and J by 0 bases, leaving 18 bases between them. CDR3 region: CSVGRKGGGTNYGYTF. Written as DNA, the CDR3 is TGCAGCGTTGGAAGAAAAGGAGGCGGTACTAACTATGGCTACACCTTC.

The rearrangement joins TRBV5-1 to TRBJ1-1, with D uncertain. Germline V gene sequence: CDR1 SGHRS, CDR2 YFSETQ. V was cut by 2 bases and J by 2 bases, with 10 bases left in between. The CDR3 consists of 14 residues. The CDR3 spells CASSFYSTNTEAFF. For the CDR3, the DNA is TGCGCCAGCAGCTTCTACAGTACCAACACTGAAGCTTTCTTT.

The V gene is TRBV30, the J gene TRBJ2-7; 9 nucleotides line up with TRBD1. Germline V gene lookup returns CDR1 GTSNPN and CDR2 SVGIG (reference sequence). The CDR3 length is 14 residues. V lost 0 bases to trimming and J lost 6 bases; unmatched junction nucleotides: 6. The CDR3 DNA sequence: TGTGCCTGGAGTGTACGACAGGGGGTGTCCGAGCAGTACTTC. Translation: CAWSVRQGVSEQYF.

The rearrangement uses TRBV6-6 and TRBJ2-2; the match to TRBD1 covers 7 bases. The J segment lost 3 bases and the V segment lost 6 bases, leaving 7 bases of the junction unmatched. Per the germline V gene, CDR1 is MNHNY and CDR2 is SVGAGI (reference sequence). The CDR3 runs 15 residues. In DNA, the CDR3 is TGTGCCAGCAGACTACAGGGGCCCGACACCGGGGAGCTGTTTTTT. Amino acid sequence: CASRLQGPDTGELFF.

The chain's CDR3 is CASGGRGTEAFF. CDR3 DNA sequence: TGTGCCTCGGGGGGCCGGGGGACTGAAGCTTTCTTT. This sequence joins TRBV10-3 and TRBJ1-1; tentatively, D is TRBD1 (6 bases). This CDR3 is built from 12 residues. The V gene's germline CDR1 is ENHRY and CDR2 SYGVKD. V was shortened by 11 bases and J by 5 bases, with 15 bases between the two germline ends.

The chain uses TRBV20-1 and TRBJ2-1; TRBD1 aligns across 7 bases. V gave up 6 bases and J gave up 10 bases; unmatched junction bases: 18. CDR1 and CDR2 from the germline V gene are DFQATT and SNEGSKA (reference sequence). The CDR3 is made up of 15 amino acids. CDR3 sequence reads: CSAPSTGDPPYEQFF. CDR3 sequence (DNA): TGCAGTGCGCCCTCTACAGGGGACCCACCCTACGAGCAGTTCTTC.

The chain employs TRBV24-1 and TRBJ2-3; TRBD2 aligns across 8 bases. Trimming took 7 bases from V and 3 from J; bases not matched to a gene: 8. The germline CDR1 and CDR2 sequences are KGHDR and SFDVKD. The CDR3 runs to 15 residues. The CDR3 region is CATSTGASGTDTQYF. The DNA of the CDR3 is TGTGCCACCAGCACCGGGGCTAGCGGGACAGATACGCAGTATTTT.

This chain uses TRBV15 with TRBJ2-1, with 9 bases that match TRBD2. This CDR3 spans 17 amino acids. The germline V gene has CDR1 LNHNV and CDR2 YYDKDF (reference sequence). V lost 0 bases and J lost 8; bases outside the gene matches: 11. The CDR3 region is CATSRERTASGIYEQFF. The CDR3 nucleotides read TGTGCCACCAGCAGAGAGCGTACGGCTAGCGGGATTTATGAGCAGTTCTTC.

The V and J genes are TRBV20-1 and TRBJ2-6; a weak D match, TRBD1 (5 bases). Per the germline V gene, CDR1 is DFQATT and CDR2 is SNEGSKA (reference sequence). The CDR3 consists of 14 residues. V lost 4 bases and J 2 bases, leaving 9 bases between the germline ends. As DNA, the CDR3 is TGCAGTGCTACGCAGGGAACTGGGGCCAACGTCCTGACTTTC. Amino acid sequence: CSATQGTGANVLTF.

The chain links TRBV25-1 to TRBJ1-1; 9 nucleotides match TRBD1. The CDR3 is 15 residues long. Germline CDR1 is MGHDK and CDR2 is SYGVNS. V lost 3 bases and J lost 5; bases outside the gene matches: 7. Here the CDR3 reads CASSDQGQGRTEAFF. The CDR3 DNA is TGTGCCAGCAGTGATCAGGGACAGGGAAGGACTGAAGCTTTCTTT.

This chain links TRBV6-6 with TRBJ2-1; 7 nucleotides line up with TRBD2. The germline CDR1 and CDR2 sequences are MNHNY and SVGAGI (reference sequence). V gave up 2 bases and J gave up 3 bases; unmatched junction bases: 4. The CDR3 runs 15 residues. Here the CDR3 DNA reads TGTGCCAGCAGTTACCCGCAGCGGGACTACAATGAGCAGTTCTTC. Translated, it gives CASSYPQRDYNEQFF.

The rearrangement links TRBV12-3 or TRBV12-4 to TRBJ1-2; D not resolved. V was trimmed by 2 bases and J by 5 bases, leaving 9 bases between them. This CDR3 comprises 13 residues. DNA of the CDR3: TGTGCCAGCAGTTTAATGGCGGATTATGGCTACACCTTC. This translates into CASSLMADYGYTF.

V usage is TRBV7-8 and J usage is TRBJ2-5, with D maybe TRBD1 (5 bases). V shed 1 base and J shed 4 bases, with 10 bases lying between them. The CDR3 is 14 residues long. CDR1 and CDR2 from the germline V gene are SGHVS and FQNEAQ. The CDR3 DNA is TGTGCCAGCAGCTTAGGCAGGGTACCAGAGACCCAGTACTTC. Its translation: CASSLGRVPETQYF. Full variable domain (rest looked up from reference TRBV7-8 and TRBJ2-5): GAGVSQSPRYKVAKRGQDVALRCDPISGHVSLFWYQQALGQGPEFLTYFQNEAQLDKSGLPSDRFFAERPEGSVSTLKIQRTQQEDSAVYLCASSLGRVPETQYFGPGTRLLVL.